The clone carrying this TCR beta chain was recorded at least ten times. The antigen is undetermined. At one of its ends the junction is not consistent with the germline gene, which may arise from a read error. This sample was taken from a study of early T cells in non-severe SARS-CoV-2 infection. Study at large: The sequenced material was bulk RNA from unsorted whole blood, and its chains were unpaired.

The protocol attached unique molecular identifiers to individual cDNA molecules. MiXCR was run by TCRdb on the 5' RACE reads, yielding one entry per CDR3 protein. The sample contains roughly 51,000 distinct CDR3 sequences, under 7.5% of which appear only once. Findings and caveats of the study: Matches to VDJdb favored anti-spike CD8 responses and missed private and CD4 specificities.

This CDR3 has 19 residues. Germline CDR1 reads LGHNT; CDR2 reads FRNRAP. Sequenced here: whole blood, sampled at baseline. The TCR sequence derives from an adult who was a healthcare worker with PCR-confirmed SARS-CoV-2 infection or an uninfected control (not recorded which). The V and J genes are TRBV12-5 and TRBJ1-6; 7 nucleotides match TRBD1. The CDR3 DNA follows: TGTGCTAGTGCAACCATGGTCCCTGGGACAGACCAGTATAATTCACCCCTCCATTTT. Translated, it gives CASATMVPGTDQYNSPLHF.